This is a list of T cell receptor beta chains from one sample in a study of tumor-infiltrating lymphocytes in primary liver carcinoma. One entry per CDR3 protein, called by TCRdb with MiXCR from the multiplex PCR reads. Among about 60,000 distinct CDR3 sequences, about 71% were seen once, and the ten largest hold roughly 40%. Sequenced input: liver tumor tissue from sampling region 4. These receptors all stem from a man aged 35-49 years with primary liver carcinoma and hepatitis B virus infection. CDR3s leave out the opening cysteine and the closing phenylalanine or tryptophan. Fields, in order: V gene, CDR3 protein.

TRBV4-3	ASSRSMGLGVERY
TRBV12-5	ASGLVRGSSGGHNEQF
TRBV5-1	ASSLTSGSSYEQH
TRBV11-2	VSSSTGIAQF
TRBV5-4	VSSLGRGGTNTETF
TRBV29-1	SVDSGVNTGELF
TRBV29-1	SVEEGGEQY
TRBV29-1	SVTSSSYKQY
TRBV4-2	VSSQGADTQY
TRBV11-2	ASSLALGGANTGAV
TRBV11-3	ASSLGSVNEQF
TRBV4-1	ARSQAGANILI
TRBV7-9	ASSSPSDRVDEKLF
TRBV5-5	ASSPGQHSYNELF
TRBV10-3	AIGETKKHTEAF
TRBV12-3/TRBV12-4	DSSMGTGGSDEKY
TRBV10-3	AISVLTGDYEQY
TRBV5-6	ASSLEKVKSTEAF
TRBV4-3	ASSRGLAGSANTGKLF
TRBV11-2	ASSLGPGHANTISTDTQY
TRBV29-1	SVEGEAGITDTQY
TRBV29-1	SVEYPVRETQY
TRBV11-2	ASSDSGRFTDAQY
TRBV12-3/TRBV12-4	VSSPGAGGAGTGELF
TRBV6-1	ASSEGEGQGANTEAI
TRBV12-3/TRBV12-4	ASSSLWEQY
TRBV7-9	TSSPEGWLSQYGYT
TRBV5-4	ASSLGQGKTQY
TRBV6-6	ASSYSGKPIYEQY
TRBV4-1	ASSQGNRDYGYT
TRBV5-1	ASSDRVPNAGSCF
TRBV19	VTGAPNGYNEQF
TRBV12-3/TRBV12-4	AISSWDAGDYT
TRBV11-3	ASSKTRLVNSGELF
TRBV4-2	ASSRTDEYQETQY
TRBV11-2	ASSLCRLVSELF
TRBV7-9	ASTLAGVWGNYEKY
TRBV4-2	ARSQDIAGASYEQY
TRBV10-2	ASSEVQGGYT
TRBV10-3	AINEGQAGETQY
TRBV6-2/TRBV6-3	VSSYSSSGTDTQY
TRBV6-5	ASSVGLTGAEAQY
TRBV29-1	SVEGGTGVHDEQS
TRBV12-3/TRBV12-4	ASSLSRTSRYTQY
TRBV29-1	SVRPGGNEQF
TRBV5-6	ASSLNLHPAGANVLI
TRBV7-8	ASSSRLSGAYNEQF
TRBV5-1	ASSLDSVQETQY
TRBV12-3/TRBV12-4	ASTGTSGRASYNEQF
TRBV18	ASSPRGQTNTEAF
TRBV4-3	ASSQDPTGANEQF
TRBV29-1	SVIGQGTNDEQF
TRBV29-1	SVDDGTYRYT
TRBV6-5	ANSGQFNTEAF